This TCR beta chain came from a study of blood T cells in healthy people across ages (dated by TCRdb to the mid-2010s). For the wider study: Template switching captured roughly one uniquely barcoded TCR beta cDNA molecule per two T cells in model experiments. For two donors (one aged 18 to 29 and one aged 80 or older), the study analyzed two additional independent replicas of 1 million unique cDNA reads from the same blood draw. To track age-related changes in TCR beta repertoire diversity, the study relied on deep sequencing normalized with unique cDNA molecular identifiers. The donors were divided into four age groups: young (average 16 years), middle-aged (around 37), aged (about 61) and long-lived (82). To avoid experimental bias, donors of different ages were spread randomly across the sequencing lanes. The study at large found these results: Observed TCR beta diversity correlated strongly with the percentage of naive T cells measured by flow cytometry. As age increased, observed TCR beta diversity per million T cells dropped in a roughly linear way, and a significant reduction was already evident by age 40. Estimates of total diversity based on one million sequenced T cells were considered lower bounds and underestimates. Compared with the aged group, more naive CD4+ T cells, fewer expanded clones and increased TCR diversity were shown by the long-lived group, suggesting age selection. Bulk unsorted PBMC profiling prevented conclusive comparison of naive and antigen-experienced compartments. Because donor CMV infection status was unknown, age-related changes in expanded clonotypes were potentially confounded.

Libraries were prepared through 5' RACE. The sequencer listed for this sample is Illumina HiSeq 2500. A second PCR of 7 to 11 cycles was run with a J-beta primer mix and a sample-barcoded 5' primer. Each TCR beta cDNA molecule received a unique molecular identifier from a template-switch 5' adaptor carrying 12 random nucleotides. Each sample yielded at least 2.5 million CDR3-containing paired-end reads. First-strand cDNA synthesis was performed from all RNA using the Mint cDNA synthesis kit, with priming by a TRBC-specific oligonucleotide. All cDNA was treated with uracil-DNA glycosylase and then went through a first 18-cycle PCR with the universal primers M1SS and BC2_uni_R. The study's processing was this. Each sample was normalized by randomly selecting 1 million high-quality reads, each carrying a distinct molecular identifier. Instead of being binned into consensus sequences, reads that shared molecular identifiers were thrown out. MiTCR, with a Q25 quality threshold and the strictest error-elimination algorithm, was used for CDR3 identification, clonotype clustering and error correction. Lower-bound total TCR beta diversity was estimated with a nonparametric unseen species model using Euler transformation. Through fastp at Q25 and MiXCR, TCRdb rebuilt clones from the public reads, retaining in-frame beta chains. Rows with a matching CDR3 protein are joined into one entry that keeps the most common DNA and genes. TCRdb, not the original authors, processed these V and J calls. The sample data list roughly 1,500,000 distinct CDR3 sequences, and about 31% of these were observed just once. The ten most abundant clones make up 11% of the sample.

The CDR3 contains 14 residues, cysteine and phenylalanine counted. The only DNA kept is the CDR3, 42 bases in frame from the first base. V is cut back by 4 bases and J by 1 base, with 3 bases in the junction unmatched. According to the germline V gene, CDR1 reads ENHRY and CDR2 reads SYGVKD. This clonotype was found a few times. Its target antigen remains unknown. No base quality information exists; no much larger clone differs at one position. Donors were 39 systemically healthy Caucasian individuals from Russia aged roughly 6 to 95 years. Ten milliliters of peripheral blood were drawn from each donor into EDTA-treated Vacutainer tubes. Ficoll-Paque density-gradient centrifugation was used to isolate PBMCs, with at least 7 million per sample. Total RNA, at least 6 micrograms per sample, was extracted from PBMCs with Trizol reagent. For every donor, an aliquot of PBMCs went through flow cytometry to measure the percentages of naive CD45RAhigh/CD27high T cells.

Sequencing was done on a sample of blood. The TCR was taken from a woman aged 25 to 39 in good health. Rearrangement joined TRBV10-3 to TRBJ2-5; 7 middle bases align to TRBD2. The nucleotide sequence reads TGTGCCATCAGTGGCGGGAGTAGCCAAGAGACCCAGTACTTC. This codes for CAISGGSSQETQYF.